These 14 T cell receptor beta chains came from one sample sequenced in a study of spatial heterogeneity in lung cancer. TCRdb reanalysed the 5' RACE reads using MiXCR and keeps one entry per CDR3 protein. Seen here are over 50,000 distinct CDR3 sequences, approximately 6.3% observed once, and the top ten hold roughly 15%. Time point given: sample taken at primary tumor resection. The sample was PBMCs, taken at surgery. Source of these receptors: a female donor with early-stage non-small cell lung cancer.

The table lists this clonotype with a few counts. CDR3 in DNA: TGTGCCAGCAGTTTTGGACGGTATAATGAAAAACTGTTTTTT. This translates into CASSFGRYNEKLFF. This sequence joins TRBV12-3 or TRBV12-4 and TRBJ1-4, with D hard to call. Between the trimmed V and J ends, which lost 3 bases and 4 bases, there was a span of 9 bases. CDR3 size: 14 residues.

V gene TRBV7-3 combines with J gene TRBJ2-3, with D perhaps matching TRBD2 (5 bases). Trimming stripped 0 bases from V and 5 bases from J, with 6 bases between. The CDR3 loop spans 13 amino acids. Germline CDR1 and CDR2: SGHTA and FQGTGA. The CDR3, as DNA: TGTGCCAGCAGCTTAACGGGAGTAGATACGCAGTATTTT. It is translated as CASSLTGVDTQYF. Variable domain in full (rest from reference TRBV7-3 and TRBJ2-3): GAGVSQTPSNKVTEKGKYVELRCDPISGHTALYWYRQSLGQGPEFLIYFQGTGAADDSGLPNDRFFAVRPEGSVSTLKIQRTERGDSAVYLCASSLTGVDTQYFGPGTRLTVL.

The V gene is TRBV20-1, the J gene TRBJ2-1; 11 bases match TRBD2. Germline values: CDR1 DFQATT, CDR2 SNEGSKA (reference sequence). J gave up 15 bases and V 5 bases, and 9 bases lay outside the gene matches. The CDR3 consists of 12 residues. The CDR3 reads CSAYNSGGVPFF. CDR3 sequence (DNA): TGCAGTGCTTATAATAGCGGGGGGGTGCCGTTCTTC.

This clonotype has ten or more counts. V and J are TRBV24-1 and TRBJ2-1; D perhaps matches TRBD1 (6 bases). Germline V lookup: CDR1 KGHDR, CDR2 SFDVKD. The germline V and J ends were trimmed by 4 bases and 8 bases, with 14 bases remaining between them. This CDR3 comprises 14 residues. Written as DNA, the CDR3 is TGTGCCACCAGTGACACGACAGGAAAGTATGAGCAGTTCTTC. Translated: CATSDTTGKYEQFF.

At least ten counts were recorded for this clonotype. V and J are TRBV20-1 and TRBJ1-5, with 8 bases matching TRBD1. This CDR3 contains 14 residues. The germline CDR1 and CDR2 sequences are DFQATT and SNEGSKA (reference sequence). The ends lost 4 bases at V and 0 bases at J; junction bases unmatched: 2. CDR3 nucleotide sequence: TGCAGTGCTAAACAGGGGGTTAGCAATCAGCCCCAGCATTTT. Encoded protein: CSAKQGVSNQPQHF.

At least ten counts were recorded for this clonotype. The chain uses TRBV7-3 and TRBJ2-5, with 9 bases that match TRBD1. CDR1 SGHTA and CDR2 FQGTGA come from the germline V gene. The CDR3 totals 15 residues. V dropped 5 bases and J dropped 5; count of bases not matched to a gene: 9. The CDR3 is CASSPGTGFNETQYF. In DNA, the CDR3 is TGTGCCAGCAGCCCGGGGACAGGGTTTAACGAGACCCAGTACTTC.

This clonotype has ten or more counts. The chain recombines TRBV13 with TRBJ1-4, with a weak D call TRBD1 (5 bases). The CDR3 length is 16 residues. Between the trimmed V and J ends, which lost 2 bases and 4 bases, there was a span of 14 bases. CDR1 and CDR2 (germline): PRHDT, FYEKMQ (reference sequence). The CDR3 sequence: CASSLKGPGFNEKLFF. DNA for the CDR3: TGTGCCAGCAGCTTAAAGGGCCCAGGGTTTAATGAAAAACTGTTTTTT.

The gene calls are TRBV5-4 and TRBJ1-1; D might be TRBD1 (5 bases). Germline CDR1 reads SGHNT; CDR2 reads YYREEE (reference sequence). Deletions cut 4 bases from V and 5 bases from J, with 18 bases between. The CDR3 contains 15 residues. The CDR3 region has the DNA TGTGCCAGCAGCCCGGTCCAGGGAATTGGAACTGAAGCTTTCTTT. Its protein is CASSPVQGIGTEAFF. Full variable domain (outside the CDR3, taken from reference TRBV5-4 and TRBJ1-1): ETGVTQSPTHLIKTRGQQVTLRCSSQSGHNTVSWYQQALGQGPQFIFQYYREEENGRGNFPPRFSGLQFPNYSSELNVNALELDDSALYLCASSPVQGIGTEAFFGQGTRLTVV.

The chain uses TRBV23-1 and TRBJ1-1; unclear D gene. TRBV23-1 belongs to the ORF category, with a function that is uncertain. Trimming took off 0 bases at V and 5 bases at J, with 7 bases between the two ends. The CDR3 is 13 amino acids. DNA of the CDR3: TGCGCCAGCAGTCAATCGGCCTGGACTGAAGCTTTCTTT. This encodes CASSQSAWTEAFF.

This clonotype has a handful of counts. The chain has TRBV7-2 and TRBJ2-7; D remains ambiguous. Trimming removed 2 bases at V and 3 bases at J, with 8 bases between. The germline V gene encodes CDR1 SGHTA and CDR2 FQGNSA. CDR3 length: 13 amino acids. CDR3 amino acids: CASSLSRLYEQYV. The CDR3 nucleotides read TGTGCCAGCAGCTTATCGCGGCTCTACGAGCAGTACGTC.

There are many counts of this clonotype. V and J are TRBV27 and TRBJ2-7; 12 bases are shared with TRBD2. Germline-derived CDR1 and CDR2 are MNHEY and SMNVEV (reference sequence). CDR3 length: 15 residues. The trim removed 4 bases at V and 4 bases at J, leaving 5 bases unmatched. The CDR3, as DNA: TGTGCCAGCAGTTCAAGGCTAGCGGGAGGGTACGAGCAGTACTTC. Translation: CASSSRLAGGYEQYF.

In this sample, this clonotype turned up a few times. The chain links TRBV7-2 to TRBJ2-5, with D hard to call. The CDR3 sequence is 15 residues long. Looked up from germline, CDR1 is SGHTA and CDR2 is FQGNSA. Trimming stripped 5 bases from V and 0 bases from J, with 13 bases between. The CDR3 sequence: CASSPWAADQETQYF. For the CDR3, the DNA is TGTGCCAGCAGCCCCTGGGCGGCGGACCAAGAGACCCAGTACTTC. The full variable domain, with the rest looked up from reference TRBV7-2 and TRBJ2-5, is GAGVSQSPSNKVTEKGKDVELRCDPISGHTALYWYRQSLGQGLEFLIYFQGNSAPDKSGLPSDRFSAERTGGSVSTLTIQRTQQEDSAVYLCASSPWAADQETQYFGPGTRLLVL.

Many counts were recorded for this clonotype. The genes are TRBV5-1 and TRBJ1-4; 9 bases agree with TRBD1. J was trimmed by 4 bases and V by 0 bases; bases with no gene match: 4. The V gene's germline CDR1 is SGHRS and CDR2 YFSETQ. CDR3 length: 16 amino acids. The CDR3 spells CASSLGGQGGNEKLFF. The CDR3 DNA reads as TGCGCCAGCAGCTTGGGGGGACAGGGCGGTAATGAAAAACTGTTTTTT.

The chain has TRBV9 and TRBJ2-3; perhaps TRBD1 as D (5 bases). V lost 0 bases to trimming and J lost 7 bases, with 12 bases between them. The germline gives CDR1 SGDLS, CDR2 YYNGEE. This CDR3 spans 14 amino acids. CDR3 DNA sequence: TGTGCCAGCAGCGTAGAACAGGCACAGAATACGCAGTATTTT. Protein product: CASSVEQAQNTQYF.